The entry that follows covers one TCR beta chain sequence. The data stem from a study of T cell changes during pregnancy in multiple sclerosis. The CDR3 is made up of 15 amino acids. Germline-derived CDR1 and CDR2 are PRHDT and FYEKMQ (reference sequence). Trimming removed 5 bases from V and 4 bases from J; junction bases left unmatched: 9. Here immunoSEQ multiplex PCR was the method, and the copy in TCRdb shows in-frame clones only, minus some. Here the sample spans approximately 70,000 clones, over 85% being singletons. The source was peripheral blood, collected in the third trimester of pregnancy. The clonotype was recovered from a female donor with multiple sclerosis, enrolled in a pregnancy study. The gene calls are TRBV13 and TRBJ2-7; TRBD2 matches at 9 bases. The CDR3 sequence: CASSPPSGVFYEQYF. DNA of the CDR3: TGTGCCAGCAGCCCCCCTAGCGGGGTTTTTTACGAGCAGTACTTC.